This TCR beta chain emerged from a study of T cell responses to AZD1222 COVID-19 vaccine. Study-wide background: Samples with a second dose at about 4 or about 12 weeks were pooled together.

Data came from immunoSEQ multiplex PCR; TCRdb stores just in-frame clones and leaves some out. The sample holds about 54,000 clones, approximately 90% seen once. V lost 10 bases to trimming and J lost 0 bases, with 10 bases between them. The CDR3 contains 14 residues. The germline V gene encodes CDR1 LNHDA and CDR2 SQIVND (reference sequence). Whole-study results and caveats: Donors skewed white British and female; clonal diversity was possibly underestimated. Repertoire sampling happened only post peak T cell response.

Worth noting for this clone: Antigen: not known.

The TCR comes from an adult in good health. This sample comprised peripheral blood, obtained on day 0 of AZD1222 vaccination. The chain recombines TRBV19 with TRBJ2-6; no definite D call. The CDR3 is CATGDISGANVLTF. The CDR3, as DNA: TGTGCCACTGGCGATATCTCTGGGGCCAACGTCCTGACTTTC.